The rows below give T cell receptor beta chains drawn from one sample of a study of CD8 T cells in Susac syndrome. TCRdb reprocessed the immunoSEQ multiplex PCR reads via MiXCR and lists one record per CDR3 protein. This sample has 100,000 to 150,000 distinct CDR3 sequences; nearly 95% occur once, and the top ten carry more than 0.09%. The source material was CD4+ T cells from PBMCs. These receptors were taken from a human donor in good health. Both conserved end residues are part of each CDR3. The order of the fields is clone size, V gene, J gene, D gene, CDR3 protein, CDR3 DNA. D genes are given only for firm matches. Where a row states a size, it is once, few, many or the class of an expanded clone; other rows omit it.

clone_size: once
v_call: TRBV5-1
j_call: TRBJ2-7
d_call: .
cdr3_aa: CASSPGLYSEQYF
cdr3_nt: TGCGCCAGCAGCCCCGGCCTTTACTCCGAGCAGTACTTC

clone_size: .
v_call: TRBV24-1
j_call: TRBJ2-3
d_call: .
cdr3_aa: CATSDLGGQDTQYF
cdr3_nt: TGTGCCACCAGTGATTTAGGGGGACAAGATACGCAGTATTTT

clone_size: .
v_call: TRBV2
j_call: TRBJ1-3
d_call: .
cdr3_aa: CASSMTESSSGNTIYF
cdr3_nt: TGTGCCAGCAGTATGACGGAGAGTAGCTCTGGAAACACCATATATTTT

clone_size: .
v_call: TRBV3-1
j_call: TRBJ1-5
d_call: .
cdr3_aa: CASSPMLGGNQPQHF
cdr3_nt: TGTGCCAGCAGCCCAATGTTGGGTGGGAATCAGCCCCAGCATTTT

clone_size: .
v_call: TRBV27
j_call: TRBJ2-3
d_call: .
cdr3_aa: CASSLLGANTDTQYF
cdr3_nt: TGTGCCAGCAGTTTACTGGGGGCGAACACAGATACGCAGTATTTT

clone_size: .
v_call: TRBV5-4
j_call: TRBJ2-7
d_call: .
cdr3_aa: CASSSGGTAFYEQYF
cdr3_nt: TGTGCCAGCAGCTCCGGGGGGACAGCTTTCTACGAGCAGTACTTC

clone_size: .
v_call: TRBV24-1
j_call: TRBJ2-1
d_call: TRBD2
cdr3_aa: CATSDLTSGRQFF
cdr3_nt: TGTGCCACCAGTGACCTTACTAGCGGGAGACAGTTCTTC

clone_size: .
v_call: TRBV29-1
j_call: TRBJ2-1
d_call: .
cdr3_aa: CSTDGSSYNEQFF
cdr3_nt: TGCAGCACGGACGGAAGCTCCTACAATGAGCAGTTCTTC

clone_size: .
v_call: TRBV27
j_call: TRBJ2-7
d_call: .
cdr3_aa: CASSFSETYEQYF
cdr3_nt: TGTGCCAGCAGTTTCTCGGAAACCTACGAGCAGTACTTC

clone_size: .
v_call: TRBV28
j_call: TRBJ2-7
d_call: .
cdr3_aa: CASSTGTPYEQYF
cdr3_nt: TGTGCCAGCAGTACAGGGACCCCCTACGAGCAGTACTTC

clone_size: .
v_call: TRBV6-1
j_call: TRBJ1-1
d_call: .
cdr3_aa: CASSLERHTEAFF
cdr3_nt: TGTGCCAGCAGCCTCGAGAGACACACTGAAGCTTTCTTT

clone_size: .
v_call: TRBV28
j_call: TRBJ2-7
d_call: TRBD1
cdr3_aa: CASSSPGTGVYEQYF
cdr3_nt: TGTGCCAGCAGTTCCCCCGGGACAGGGGTCTACGAGCAGTACTTC

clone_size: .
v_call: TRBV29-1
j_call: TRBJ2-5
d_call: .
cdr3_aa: CSVEAPARKTQYF
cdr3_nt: TGCAGCGTTGAAGCCCCAGCGCGGAAGACCCAGTACTTC

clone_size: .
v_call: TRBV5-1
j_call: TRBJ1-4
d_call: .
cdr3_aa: CASRPGTNEKLFF
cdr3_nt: TGCGCCAGCAGACCGGGGACAAATGAAAAACTGTTTTTT

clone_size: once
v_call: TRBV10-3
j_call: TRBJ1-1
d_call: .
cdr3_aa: CAISESRDTEAFF
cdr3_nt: TGTGCCATCAGTGAGTCGAGGGACACTGAAGCTTTCTTT

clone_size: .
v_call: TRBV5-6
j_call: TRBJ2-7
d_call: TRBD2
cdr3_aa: CASSASGTIATYEQYF
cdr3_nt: TGTGCCAGCAGCGCGTCCGGGACTATCGCGACCTACGAGCAGTACTTC

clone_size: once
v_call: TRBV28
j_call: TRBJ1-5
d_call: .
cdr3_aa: CASSLITQPQHF
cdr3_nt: TGTGCCAGCAGTTTAATCACACAGCCCCAGCATTTT

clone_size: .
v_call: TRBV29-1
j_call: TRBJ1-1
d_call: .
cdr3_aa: CSVEDGAPEAFF
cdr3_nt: TGCAGCGTTGAAGATGGGGCCCCTGAAGCTTTCTTT

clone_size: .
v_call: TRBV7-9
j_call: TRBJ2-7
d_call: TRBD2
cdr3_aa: CASSQKAGGEQYF
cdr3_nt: TGTGCCAGCAGCCAAAAAGCGGGAGGCGAGCAGTACTTC

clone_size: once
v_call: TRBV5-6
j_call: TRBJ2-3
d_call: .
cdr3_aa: CASSLAIGRFTDTQYF
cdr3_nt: TGTGCCAGCAGCTTGGCCATAGGCAGATTCACAGATACGCAGTATTTT

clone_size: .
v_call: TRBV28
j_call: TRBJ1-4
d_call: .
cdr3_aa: CASSFGRREKLFF
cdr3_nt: TGTGCCAGCAGTTTTGGACGAAGGGAAAAACTGTTTTTT

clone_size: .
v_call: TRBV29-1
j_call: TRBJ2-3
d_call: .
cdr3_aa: CSHRSSTDTQYF
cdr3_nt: TGCAGCCATAGGTCGAGCACAGATACGCAGTATTTT

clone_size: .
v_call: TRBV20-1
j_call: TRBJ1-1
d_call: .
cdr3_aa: CSANRGSKNTEAFF
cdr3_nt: TGCAGTGCTAATCGGGGGTCGAAAAACACTGAAGCTTTCTTT

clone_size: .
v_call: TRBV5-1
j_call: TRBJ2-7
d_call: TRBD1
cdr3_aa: CASSLEGQGVREYF
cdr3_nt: TGCGCCAGCAGCTTGGAAGGACAGGGGGTAAGGGAGTACTTC

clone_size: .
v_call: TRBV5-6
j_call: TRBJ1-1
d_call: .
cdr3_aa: CASSSPGRNSEAFF
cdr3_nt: TGTGCCAGCAGCTCACCGGGGCGGAACTCTGAAGCTTTCTTT

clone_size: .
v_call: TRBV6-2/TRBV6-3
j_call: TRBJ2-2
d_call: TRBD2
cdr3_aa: CASSYGLLAGGAGELFF
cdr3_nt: TGTGCCAGCAGTTATGGCCTACTAGCGGGAGGAGCCGGGGAGCTGTTTTTT

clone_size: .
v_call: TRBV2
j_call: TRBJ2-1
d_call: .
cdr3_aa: CASSGEFQQFF
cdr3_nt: TGTGCCAGCAGTGGGGAGTTTCAGCAGTTCTTC